The T cell receptor (beta chain) under discussion was sequenced for a study of shared clonotypes between healthy human individuals. The wider study: The donors, two women and a few men, were aged 18 to 49. The study, taken as a whole, reports: Non-shared clonotypes had lower generation probabilities than clonotypes shared by all four sorted-subset donors. It was observed that approximately 5% of naive CD4 clonotypes were shared across a few donors.

Positively selected for CCR7, the CD45RO-negative cells used as naive CD8 cells excluded terminally differentiated effector memory CD45RA+ cells. A remark on this clone: The antigen is undetermined.

Some 30,000 T cell genomes (about 210 ng DNA) went into each sorted-subset replicate. Clones were sequenced by immunoSEQ multiplex PCR, and TCRdb holds only the in-frame ones, with some missing. The data contain 560,000 or so clones, approximately 96% of them singletons. The origin of this receptor is a woman aged 25 to 39 in good health. The sample taken for sequencing was naive CD8+ T cells sorted from blood.

CDR3 protein: CASSELAGGPYEQYF. CDR3 sequence (DNA): TGTGCCAGCAGCGAACTAGCGGGAGGGCCCTACGAGCAGTACTTC. This chain uses TRBV13 with TRBJ2-7, with 13 nucleotides matching TRBD2. This CDR3 has 15 amino acids. V was clipped by 5 bases and J by 2 bases; unmatched bases: 3. Germline V gene sequence: CDR1 PRHDT, CDR2 FYEKMQ (reference sequence).